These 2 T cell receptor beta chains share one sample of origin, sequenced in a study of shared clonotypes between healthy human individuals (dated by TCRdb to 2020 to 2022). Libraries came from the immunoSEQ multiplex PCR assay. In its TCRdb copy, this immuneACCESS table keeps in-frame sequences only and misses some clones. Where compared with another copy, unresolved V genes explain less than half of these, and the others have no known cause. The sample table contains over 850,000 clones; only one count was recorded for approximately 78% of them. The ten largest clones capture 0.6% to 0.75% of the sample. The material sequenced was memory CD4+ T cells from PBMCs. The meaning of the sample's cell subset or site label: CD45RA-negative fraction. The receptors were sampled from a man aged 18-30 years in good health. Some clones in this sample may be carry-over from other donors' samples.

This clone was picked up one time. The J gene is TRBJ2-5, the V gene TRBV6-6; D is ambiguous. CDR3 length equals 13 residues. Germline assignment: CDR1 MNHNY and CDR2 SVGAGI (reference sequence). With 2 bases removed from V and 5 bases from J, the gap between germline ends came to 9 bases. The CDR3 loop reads CASSYILTETQYF. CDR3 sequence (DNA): TGTGCCAGCAGTTACATCCTAACGGAGACCCAGTACTTC.

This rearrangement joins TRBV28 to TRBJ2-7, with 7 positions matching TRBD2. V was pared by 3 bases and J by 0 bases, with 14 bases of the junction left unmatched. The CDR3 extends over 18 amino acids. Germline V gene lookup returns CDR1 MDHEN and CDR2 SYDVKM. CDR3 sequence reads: CASSFPSSGPRSSYEQYF. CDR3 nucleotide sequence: TGTGCCAGCAGTTTCCCTTCTAGCGGCCCTAGAAGCTCCTACGAGCAGTACTTC.